A single sample is the source of the 18 T cell receptor beta chains below, sequenced in a study of T cells expressing NK-cell markers. TCRdb re-called the 5' RACE reads and catalogs CDR3 proteins one per entry, DNA excluded. This repertoire includes 120,000 to 150,000 distinct CDR3 sequences. Input material: blood T cells: a sorted CD56 or NKG2C T cell subset, CD4+ or CD8+ T cells, or bulk PBMC T cells (not recorded which). These receptors were collected from a man aged 18 to 29 in good health.

This rearrangement joins TRBV7-2 to TRBJ2-7. From germline, CDR1 is SGHTA and CDR2 FQGNSA. The CDR3 sequence is 13 residues long. CDR3 region: CASSYFTTYEQYF.

This chain connects TRBV5-1 to TRBJ2-5; TCRdb returns TRBD2, unconfirmable since there is no DNA. Germline lookup yields CDR1 SGHRS and CDR2 YFSETQ. The CDR3 is made up of 15 amino acids. CDR3 residues: CASSLDQGGSATQYF.

The V call is TRBV6-2 or TRBV6-3, the J call TRBJ2-3. This CDR3 region has 12 residues. The germline gives CDR1 MNHEY, CDR2 SVGEGT. The CDR3 spells CASSYFTDTQYF.

The CDR3 sequence: CASSQPGQLNEKLFF. The chain couples TRBV4-2 to TRBJ1-4; TCRdb lists TRBD1, though no DNA is available to test this call. Germline CDR1 is LGHNA and CDR2 is YNFKEQ. This CDR3 region has 15 residues.

The chain couples TRBV28 to TRBJ2-1; TCRdb calls TRBD1, which cannot be checked without DNA. The CDR3 extends over 14 amino acids. Per germline, CDR1 MDHEN and CDR2 SYDVKM. The CDR3: CASSFLQGNNEQFF.

V usage is TRBV10-2 and J usage is TRBJ2-1; TCRdb picks TRBD2, but there is no DNA to check that call. This CDR3 has 16 amino acids. CDR1 and CDR2 (germline): WSHSY, SAAADI. CDR3 protein: CASRPDPSGRIGEQFF.

V and J are TRBV12-3 or TRBV12-4 and TRBJ2-3; TCRdb outputs TRBD2, but without DNA this stays unchecked. This CDR3 comprises 17 residues. The CDR3 sequence: CASSLTSGGIRTDTQYF.

This chain connects TRBV5-1 to TRBJ2-2; checking the TCRdb D call of TRBD1 is not possible without DNA. In germline, CDR1 is SGHRS, CDR2 YFSETQ. CDR3 length: 14 amino acids. The CDR3: CASSPDRKTGELFF.

The chain combines TRBV4-3 with TRBJ2-7. The CDR3 spans 14 residues. The germline gives CDR1 LGHNA, CDR2 YSLEER. The CDR3 reads CASSPLGGSYEQYF.

V usage is TRBV5-6 and J usage is TRBJ2-5; without DNA, the TCRdb call of TRBD1 cannot be checked. The CDR3 spans 14 residues. Germline assignment: CDR1 SGHDT and CDR2 YYEEEE. The CDR3 region is CASSGTGPQETQYF.

The chain joins TRBV12-3 or TRBV12-4 to TRBJ2-3. This CDR3 comprises 12 residues. The CDR3 loop is CASGWGSDTQYF.

The chain recombines TRBV10-3 with TRBJ2-1; TCRdb gives TRBD1 as the D gene, but with no DNA this cannot be confirmed. The CDR3 length is 15 residues. Looked up from germline, CDR1 is ENHRY and CDR2 is SYGVKD. This CDR3 is CATEDGGQVYNEQFF.

The chain has TRBV6-5 and TRBJ1-2; TCRdb proposes TRBD1, but this gene call is untestable without DNA. Germline assignment: CDR1 MNHEY and CDR2 SVGAGI. The CDR3 spans 13 residues. The CDR3 here is CASSSTGNYGYTF.

The chain employs TRBV14 and TRBJ2-7; checking the TCRdb D call of TRBD1 is not possible without DNA. The CDR3 spans 17 residues. Germline V gene data show CDR1 as SGHDN and CDR2 as FVKESK. CDR3: CASSQERRTPDVSEQYF.

The chain uses TRBV7-9 and TRBJ2-1; TCRdb indicates TRBD2, and absent DNA this call remains unverified. The germline V gene encodes CDR1 SEHNR and CDR2 FQNEAQ (reference sequence). CDR3 length equals 15 residues. The CDR3 protein is CASSSISGRPGEQFF. Together with reference TRBV7-9 and TRBJ2-1, the CDR3 gives the full variable domain: DTGVSQNPRHKITKRGQNVTFRCDPISEHNRLYWYRQTLGQGPEFLTYFQNEAQLEKSRLLSDRFSAERPKGSFSTLEIQRTEQGDSAMYLCASSSISGRPGEQFFGPGTRLTVL.

V gene TRBV29-1 combines with J gene TRBJ2-2. Germline V CDR1 and CDR2: SQVTM, ANQGSEA. This CDR3 spans 11 amino acids. This CDR3 is CSVRTSGELFF.

CDR3 region: CASSLATGTRFTGELFF. This chain connects TRBV5-1 to TRBJ2-2; no DNA is available, so the TRBD1 call from TCRdb remains unchecked. The CDR3 length is 17 residues. The germline V gene encodes CDR1 SGHRS and CDR2 YFSETQ.

The chain couples TRBV9 to TRBJ2-2; there is no DNA to check the TCRdb D call of TRBD2. Germline loops: CDR1 SGDLS, CDR2 YYNGEE. This CDR3 spans 17 amino acids. The CDR3 reads CASSVIHRTENTGELFF.